Listed here is a single TCR beta chain. Its antigen is as yet unknown. This entry is derived from a study of cytomegalovirus exposure and HLA in healthy donors. Study-wide context: Earlier work reported 110 million or so unique TCR beta sequences from some 180 million T cells. Membership in the Caucasian-associated ancestry cluster was found for about four fifths of a few hundred genotyped donors. Notes on the study in general: HLA allele associations emerged for around 15,000 TCR beta sequences in a later analysis, at 0.05 false discovery rate. About 87% or about 30% of the time was how often most TCR beta V segments were productive, according to an earlier analysis.

Between the trimmed V and J ends, which lost 1 base and 3 bases, there was a span of 15 bases. The CDR3 is made up of 16 amino acids. Germline V gives CDR1 SQVTM, CDR2 ANQGSEA. Primers for the PCR totalled 60 Vbeta and 13 Jbeta. Sequencing used immunoSEQ multiplex PCR; TCRdb keeps in-frame clones, though not all of them. The data contain some 150,000 clones, roughly 70% of them singletons. Sequencing was done on a sample of PBMCs. V gene TRBV29-1 combines with J gene TRBJ2-2, with a weak D call TRBD2 (6 bases). This clonotype was sampled from a man younger than 35 in good health and CMV-seropositive. Here the CDR3 reads CSVEVGDSFDTGELFF. For the CDR3, the DNA is TGCAGCGTTGAAGTGGGGGACTCCTTCGACACCGGGGAGCTGTTTTTT.